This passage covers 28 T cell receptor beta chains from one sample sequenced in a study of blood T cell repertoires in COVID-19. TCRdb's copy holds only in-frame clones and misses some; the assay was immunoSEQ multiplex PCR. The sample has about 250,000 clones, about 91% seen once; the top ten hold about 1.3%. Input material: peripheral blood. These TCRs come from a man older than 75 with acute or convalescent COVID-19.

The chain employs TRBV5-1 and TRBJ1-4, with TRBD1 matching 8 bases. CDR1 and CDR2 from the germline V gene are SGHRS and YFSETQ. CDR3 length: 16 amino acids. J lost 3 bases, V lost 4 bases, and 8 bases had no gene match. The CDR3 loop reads CASSLPGGTANEKLFF. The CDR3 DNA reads TGCGCCAGCAGCCTCCCAGGGGGCACAGCTAATGAAAAACTGTTTTTT.

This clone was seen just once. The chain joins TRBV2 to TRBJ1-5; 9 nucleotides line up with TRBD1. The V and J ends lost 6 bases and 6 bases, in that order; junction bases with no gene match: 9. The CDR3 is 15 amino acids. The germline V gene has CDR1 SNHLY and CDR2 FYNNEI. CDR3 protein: CASSDGQGQGQPQHF. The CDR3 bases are TGTGCCAGCAGCGATGGACAGGGGCAGGGTCAGCCCCAGCATTTT.

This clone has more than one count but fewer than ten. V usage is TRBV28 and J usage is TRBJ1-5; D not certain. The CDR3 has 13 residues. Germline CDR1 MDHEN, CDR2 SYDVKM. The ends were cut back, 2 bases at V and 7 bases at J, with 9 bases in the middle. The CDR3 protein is CASSLVQNQPQHF. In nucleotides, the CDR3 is TGTGCCAGCAGTTTAGTACAGAACCAGCCCCAGCATTTT.

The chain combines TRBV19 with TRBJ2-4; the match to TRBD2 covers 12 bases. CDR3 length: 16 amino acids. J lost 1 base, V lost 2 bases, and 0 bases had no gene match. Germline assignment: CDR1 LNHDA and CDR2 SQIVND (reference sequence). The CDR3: CASSITSGGAKNIQYF. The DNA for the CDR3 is TGTGCCAGTAGTATAACTAGCGGGGGGGCCAAAAACATTCAGTACTTC. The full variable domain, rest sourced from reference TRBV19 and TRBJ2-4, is DGGITQSPKYLFRKEGQNVTLSCEQNLNHDAMYWYRQDPGQGLRLIYYSQIVNDFQKGDIAEGYSVSREKKESFPLTVTSAQKNPTAFYLCASSITSGGAKNIQYFGAGTRLSVL.

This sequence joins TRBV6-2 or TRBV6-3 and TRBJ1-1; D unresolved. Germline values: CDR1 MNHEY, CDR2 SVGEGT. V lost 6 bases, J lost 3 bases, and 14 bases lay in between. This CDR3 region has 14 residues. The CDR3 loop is CASRPVQAHTEAFF. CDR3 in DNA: TGTGCCAGCAGGCCTGTTCAGGCGCACACTGAAGCTTTCTTT.

Here the CDR3 reads CASSFPGLSTEAFF. In nucleotides, the CDR3 is TGTGCCAGCAGCTTTCCGGGACTCTCCACTGAAGCTTTCTTT. The chain couples TRBV7-2 to TRBJ1-1, with D perhaps matching TRBD1 (5 bases). Germline CDR1 reads SGHTA; CDR2 reads FQGNSA. V was cut by 3 bases and J by 4 bases, with 12 bases left in between. The CDR3 runs to 14 residues.

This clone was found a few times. The CDR3: CASSTDSATGPLHF. DNA of the CDR3: TGTGCCAGTAGTACGGACAGTGCGACGGGGCCCCTCCACTTT. The rearrangement uses TRBV19 and TRBJ1-6; weak D call: TRBD1 (6 bases). Germline loops: CDR1 LNHDA, CDR2 SQIVND (reference sequence). The CDR3 loop spans 14 amino acids. Trimming took off 4 bases at V and 13 bases at J, with 17 bases between the two ends.

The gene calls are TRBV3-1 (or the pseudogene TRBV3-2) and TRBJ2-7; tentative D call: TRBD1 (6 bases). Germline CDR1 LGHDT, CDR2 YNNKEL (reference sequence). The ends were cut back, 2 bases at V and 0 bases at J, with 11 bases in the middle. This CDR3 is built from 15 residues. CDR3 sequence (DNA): TGTGCCAGCAGCCAAAACACAGGGAGCTCCTACGAGCAGTACTTC. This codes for CASSQNTGSSYEQYF.

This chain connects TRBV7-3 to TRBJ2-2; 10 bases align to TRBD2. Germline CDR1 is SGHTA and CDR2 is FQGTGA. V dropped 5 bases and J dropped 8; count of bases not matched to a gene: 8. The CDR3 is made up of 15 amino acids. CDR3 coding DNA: TGTGCCAGCAGCCCGCGGACTAGCGGAAGTGGGGAGCTGTTTTTT. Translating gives CASSPRTSGSGELFF.

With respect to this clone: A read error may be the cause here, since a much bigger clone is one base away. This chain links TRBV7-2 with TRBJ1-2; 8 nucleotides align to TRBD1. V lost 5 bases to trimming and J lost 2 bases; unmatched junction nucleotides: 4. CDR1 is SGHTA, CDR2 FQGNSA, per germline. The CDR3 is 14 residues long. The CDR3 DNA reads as TGTGCCAGCAGCCGGACAGGGCCCAACTATGGCTACACCTTC. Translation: CASSRTGPNYGYTF. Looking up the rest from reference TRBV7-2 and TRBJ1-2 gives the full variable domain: GAGVSQSPSNKVTEKGKDVELRCDPISGHTALYWYRQSLGQGLEFLIYFQGNSAPDKSGLPSDRFSAERTGGSVSTLTIQRTQQEDSAVYLCASSRTGPNYGYTFGSGTRLTVV.

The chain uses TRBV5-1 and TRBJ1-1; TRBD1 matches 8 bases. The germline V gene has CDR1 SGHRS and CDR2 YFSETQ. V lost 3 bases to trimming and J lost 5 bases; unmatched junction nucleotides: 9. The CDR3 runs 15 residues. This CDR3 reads CASSWRQGASTEAFF. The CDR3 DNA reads TGCGCCAGCAGCTGGAGGCAGGGGGCTAGTACTGAAGCTTTCTTT.

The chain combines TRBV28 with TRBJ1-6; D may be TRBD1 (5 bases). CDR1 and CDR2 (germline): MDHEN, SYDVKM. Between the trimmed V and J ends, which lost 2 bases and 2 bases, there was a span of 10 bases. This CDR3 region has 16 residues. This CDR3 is CASSLRTGAYNSPLHF. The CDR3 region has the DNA TGTGCCAGCAGTTTAAGAACAGGTGCCTATAATTCACCCCTCCACTTT.

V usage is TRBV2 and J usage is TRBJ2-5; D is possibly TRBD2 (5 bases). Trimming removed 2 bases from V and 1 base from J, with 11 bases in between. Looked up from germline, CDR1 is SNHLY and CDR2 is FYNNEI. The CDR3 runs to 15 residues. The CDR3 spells CASSERGQPQETQYF. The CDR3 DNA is TGTGCCAGCAGTGAACGGGGTCAACCCCAAGAGACCCAGTACTTC.

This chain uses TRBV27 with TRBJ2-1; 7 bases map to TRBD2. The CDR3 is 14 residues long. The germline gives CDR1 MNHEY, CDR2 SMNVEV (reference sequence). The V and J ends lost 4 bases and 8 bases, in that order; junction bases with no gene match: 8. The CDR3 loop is CASSWGGEGHEQFF. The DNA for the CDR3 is TGTGCCAGCAGTTGGGGGGGGGAGGGCCATGAGCAGTTCTTC.

This chain's CDR3 is CASSHPQGGTSGLEQYF. The CDR3 DNA reads as TGTGCCAGCAGCCATCCCCAAGGAGGGACTAGCGGGTTAGAGCAGTACTTC. This sequence joins TRBV3-1 (or the pseudogene TRBV3-2) and TRBJ2-7; 12 bases line up with TRBD2. CDR3 length: 17 amino acids. The germline gives CDR1 LGHDT, CDR2 YNNKEL (reference sequence). J gave up 7 bases and V 3 bases, and 13 bases lay outside the gene matches.

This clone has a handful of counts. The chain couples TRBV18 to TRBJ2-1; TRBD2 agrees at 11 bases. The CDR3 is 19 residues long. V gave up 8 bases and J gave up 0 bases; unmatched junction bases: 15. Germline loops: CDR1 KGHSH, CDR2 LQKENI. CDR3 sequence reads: CASAPLTSGMVGSYNEQFF. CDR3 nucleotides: TGTGCCAGCGCCCCCTTGACTAGCGGGATGGTAGGCTCCTACAATGAGCAGTTCTTC.

CDR3 DNA sequence: TGTGCCAGCAGAATGACAGGGGTGGAAGAAAAACTGTTTTTT. It is translated as CASRMTGVEEKLFF. J is TRBJ1-4 and V is TRBV28, with TRBD1 matching 8 bases. Trimming removed 6 bases from V and 8 bases from J; junction bases left unmatched: 8. The CDR3 spans 14 residues. Germline V gene lookup returns CDR1 MDHEN and CDR2 SYDVKM.

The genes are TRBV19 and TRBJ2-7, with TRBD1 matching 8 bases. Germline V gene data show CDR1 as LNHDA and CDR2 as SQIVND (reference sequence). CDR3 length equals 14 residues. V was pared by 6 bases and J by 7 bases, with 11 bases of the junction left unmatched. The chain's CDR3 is CASRMTGDEGEQYF. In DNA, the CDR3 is TGTGCCAGTAGGATGACAGGGGACGAAGGAGAGCAGTACTTC.

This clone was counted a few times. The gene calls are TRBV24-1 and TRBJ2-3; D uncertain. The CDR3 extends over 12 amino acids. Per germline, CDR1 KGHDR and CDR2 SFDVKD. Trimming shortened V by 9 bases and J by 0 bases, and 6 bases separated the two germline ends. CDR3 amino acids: CATQSSTDTQYF. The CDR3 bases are TGTGCCACCCAGTCTAGCACAGATACGCAGTATTTT.

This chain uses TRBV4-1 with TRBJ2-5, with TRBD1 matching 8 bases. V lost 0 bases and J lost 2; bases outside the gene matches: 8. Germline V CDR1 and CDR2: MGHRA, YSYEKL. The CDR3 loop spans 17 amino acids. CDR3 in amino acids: CASSQEFLQGAQETQYF. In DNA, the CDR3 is TGCGCCAGCAGCCAAGAGTTTCTCCAGGGGGCTCAAGAGACCCAGTACTTC.

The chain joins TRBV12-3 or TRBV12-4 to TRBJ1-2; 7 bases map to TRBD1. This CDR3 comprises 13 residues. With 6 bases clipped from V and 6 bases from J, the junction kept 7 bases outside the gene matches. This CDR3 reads CASRNRGVNGYTF. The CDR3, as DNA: TGTGCCAGCAGAAACAGGGGCGTGAATGGCTACACCTTC.

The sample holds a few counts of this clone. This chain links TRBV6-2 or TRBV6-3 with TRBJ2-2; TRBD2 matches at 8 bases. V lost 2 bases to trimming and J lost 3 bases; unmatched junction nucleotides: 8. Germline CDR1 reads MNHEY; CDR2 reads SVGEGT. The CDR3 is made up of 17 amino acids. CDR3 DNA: TGTGCCAGCAGTTACGTCTACGGGAGGGCCGACACCGGGGAGCTGTTTTTT. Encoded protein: CASSYVYGRADTGELFF.

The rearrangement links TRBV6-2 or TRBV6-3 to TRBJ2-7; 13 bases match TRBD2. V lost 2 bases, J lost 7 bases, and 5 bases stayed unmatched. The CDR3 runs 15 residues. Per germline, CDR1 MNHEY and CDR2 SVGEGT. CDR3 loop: CASSYPLAGGSEQYF. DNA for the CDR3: TGTGCCAGCAGTTACCCACTAGCGGGAGGGTCGGAGCAGTACTTC.

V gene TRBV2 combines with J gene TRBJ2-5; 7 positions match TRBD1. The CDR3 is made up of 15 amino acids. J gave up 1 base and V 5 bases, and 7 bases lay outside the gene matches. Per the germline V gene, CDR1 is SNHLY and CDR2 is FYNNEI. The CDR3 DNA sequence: TGTGCCAGCAGTCTATTTCGACAGGGCCAAGAGACCCAGTACTTC. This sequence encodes CASSLFRQGQETQYF.

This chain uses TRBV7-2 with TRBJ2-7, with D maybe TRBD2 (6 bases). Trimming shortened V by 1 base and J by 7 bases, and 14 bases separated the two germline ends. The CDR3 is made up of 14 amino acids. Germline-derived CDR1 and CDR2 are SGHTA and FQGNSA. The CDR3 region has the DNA TGTGCCAGCAGCTTAGAGAGTGGGAGGACTGAGCAGTACTTC. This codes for CASSLESGRTEQYF.

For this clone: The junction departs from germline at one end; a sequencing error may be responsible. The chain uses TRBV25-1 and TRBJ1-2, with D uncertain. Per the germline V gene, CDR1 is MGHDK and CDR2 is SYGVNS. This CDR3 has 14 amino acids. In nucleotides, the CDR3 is TGTGCCAGCAGTAGGGCGGGAGGGAACTACGGCTACACCTTC. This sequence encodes CASSRAGGNYGYTF.

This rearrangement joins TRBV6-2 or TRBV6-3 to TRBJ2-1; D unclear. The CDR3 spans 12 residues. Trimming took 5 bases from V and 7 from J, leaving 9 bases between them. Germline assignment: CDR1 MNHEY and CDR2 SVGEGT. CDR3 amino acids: CASSLLGNEQFF. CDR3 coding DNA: TGTGCCAGCAGTCTCCTCGGGAATGAGCAGTTCTTC.

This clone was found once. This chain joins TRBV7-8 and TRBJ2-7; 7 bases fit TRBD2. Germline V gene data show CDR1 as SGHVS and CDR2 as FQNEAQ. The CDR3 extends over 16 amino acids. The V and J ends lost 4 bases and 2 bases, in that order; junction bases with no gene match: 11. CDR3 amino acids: CASSSGGYRPPYEQYF. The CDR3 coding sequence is TGTGCCAGCAGCTCCGGGGGGTACAGGCCTCCCTACGAGCAGTACTTC. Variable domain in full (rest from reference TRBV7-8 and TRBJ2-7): GAGVSQSPRYKVAKRGQDVALRCDPISGHVSLFWYQQALGQGPEFLTYFQNEAQLDKSGLPSDRFFAERPEGSVSTLKIQRTQQEDSAVYLCASSSGGYRPPYEQYFGPGTRLTVT.